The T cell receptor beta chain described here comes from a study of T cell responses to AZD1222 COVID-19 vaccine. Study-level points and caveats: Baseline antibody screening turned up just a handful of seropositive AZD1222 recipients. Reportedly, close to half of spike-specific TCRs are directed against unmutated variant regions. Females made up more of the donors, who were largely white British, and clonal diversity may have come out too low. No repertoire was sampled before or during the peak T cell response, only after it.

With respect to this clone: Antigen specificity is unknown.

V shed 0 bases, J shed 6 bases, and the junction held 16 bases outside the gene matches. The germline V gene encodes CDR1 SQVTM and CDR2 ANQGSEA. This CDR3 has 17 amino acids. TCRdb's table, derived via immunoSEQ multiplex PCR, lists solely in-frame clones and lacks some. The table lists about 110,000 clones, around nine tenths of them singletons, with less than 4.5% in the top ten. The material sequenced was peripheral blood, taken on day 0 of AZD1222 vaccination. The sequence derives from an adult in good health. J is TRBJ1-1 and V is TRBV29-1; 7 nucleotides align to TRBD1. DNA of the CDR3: TGCAGCGTTGAAGATTTTTTGAACAGGGGCGGAAATTCTGAAGCTTTCTTT. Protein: CSVEDFLNRGGNSEAFF.